The T cell receptor beta chain described here comes from a study of blood T cells in healthy people across ages. A note on this clonotype: The antigen is unknown.

Study-wide results and limits: Both higher diversity and more naive CD4+ cells marked long-lived donors when set against aged donors.

Every donor provided 8.5 to 10 milliliters of peripheral blood. The germline gives CDR1 SGHAT, CDR2 FQNNGV. Trimming stripped 0 bases from V and 11 bases from J, with 25 bases between. The CDR3 runs 17 residues. The authors ran a second PCR of 7 to 11 cycles using a sample-barcoded 5' primer and a J-beta primer mix. TCRdb reprocessed the 5' RACE reads via MiXCR and lists one record per CDR3 protein. The sample contains just over 1 million distinct CDR3 sequences, 40% to 45% of which appear only once. The rearrangement uses TRBV11-2 and TRBJ2-5, with D possibly being TRBD1 (5 bases). The clonotype originates from a woman aged 55-69 years in good health. The sample was blood. CDR3 amino acids: CASSLDQTDFFSDEQYF. The CDR3 coding sequence is TGTGCCAGCAGCTTAGACCAGACAGACTTTTTTAGTGATGAGCAGTACTTC.